Shown below are 20 T cell receptor beta chains from a single sample sequenced in a study of T-cell reconstitution after alpha-beta-depleted transplantation in children. Unique molecular identifiers were used to barcode this TCRbeta library. MiXCR, run by TCRdb on the PCR reads, gives a single entry per CDR3 protein. This sample has 450,000 to 600,000 distinct CDR3 sequences, with 32% found just once. Material: PBMCs from the stem cell graft donor, obtained from the stem cell graft. Receptor source: a human donor who donated a stem cell graft to a child with aplastic anemia.

The chain has TRBV27 and TRBJ2-4, with D hard to call. CDR3 length: 15 amino acids. V was shortened by 5 bases and J by 0 bases, with 11 bases between the two germline ends. Germline V lookup: CDR1 MNHEY, CDR2 SMNVEV (reference sequence). The CDR3 spells CASSTRGVAKNIQYF. In DNA, the CDR3 is TGTGCCAGCAGTACCCGAGGAGTAGCCAAAAACATTCAGTACTTC.

The J gene is TRBJ2-5, the V gene TRBV10-3; TRBD1 matches at 7 bases. With 7 bases clipped from V and 2 bases from J, the junction kept 7 bases outside the gene matches. Germline V lookup: CDR1 ENHRY, CDR2 SYGVKD. The CDR3 contains 14 residues. In DNA, the CDR3 is TGTGCCATCAAGGGGGCAGGACCTCAAGAGACCCAGTACTTC. Translating gives CAIKGAGPQETQYF.

This clonotype was counted only a few times. J is TRBJ1-1 and V is TRBV6-2 or TRBV6-3; possibly TRBD1 for D (5 bases). CDR1 is MNHEY and CDR2 is SVGEGT in the germline V gene. The CDR3 contains 14 residues. The V gene lost 6 bases and the J gene lost 0 bases, with 11 bases spanning the gap. This CDR3 is CASRGEYMNTEAFF. The CDR3 coding sequence is TGTGCCAGCAGGGGGGAATATATGAACACTGAAGCTTTCTTT.

CDR3 loop: CASSPPAGGTGELFF. CDR3 DNA sequence: TGTGCCAGCAGCCCTCCAGCGGGAGGGACCGGGGAGCTGTTTTTT. J is TRBJ2-2 and V is TRBV7-2; 10 nucleotides match TRBD2. The germline V gene encodes CDR1 SGHTA and CDR2 FQGNSA. Unmatched junction bases numbered 5, after V lost 5 bases and J lost 5 bases. The CDR3 is made up of 15 amino acids.

The rearrangement uses TRBV6-5 and TRBJ1-6, with D possibly being TRBD1 (5 bases). The ends were cut back, 0 bases at V and 7 bases at J, with 19 bases in the middle. Germline V gene lookup returns CDR1 MNHEY and CDR2 SVGAGI. This CDR3 spans 18 amino acids. CDR3 protein: CASSYSGPRTPANSPLHF. The CDR3 bases are TGTGCCAGCAGTTACTCCGGCCCTCGGACACCGGCAAATTCACCCCTCCACTTT.

This clonotype came up a few times. This chain uses TRBV7-8 with TRBJ2-1; D may be TRBD1 (8 bases). The CDR3 is 17 residues long. Trimming took 5 bases from V and 9 from J, leaving 26 bases between them. CDR1 and CDR2 (germline): SGHVS, FQNEAQ. CDR3 nucleotide sequence: TGTGCCAGCAGCCTGATAACAGGGGGGGAGATGTCTGGTGAGCAGTTCTTC. Translation gives CASSLITGGEMSGEQFF.

The chain links TRBV6-5 to TRBJ1-6, with D possibly matching TRBD1 (5 bases). This CDR3 has 15 residues. Trimming removed 0 bases at V and 10 bases at J, with 13 bases between. Germline V gene sequence: CDR1 MNHEY, CDR2 SVGAGI. The chain's CDR3 is CASSYSYGGISPLHF. In DNA, the CDR3 is TGTGCCAGCAGTTACTCGTATGGGGGAATCTCACCCCTCCACTTT.

V is TRBV5-1 and J is TRBJ2-1; 7 nucleotides agree with TRBD2. Germline values: CDR1 SGHRS, CDR2 YFSETQ. The CDR3 contains 15 residues. V lost 2 bases, J lost 0 bases, and 2 bases stayed unmatched. DNA for the CDR3: TGCGCCAGCAGCTTCGGCGGGGGCTCCTACAATGAGCAGTTCTTC. Translating gives CASSFGGGSYNEQFF. Using reference TRBV5-1 and TRBJ2-1 for the parts outside the CDR3, the full variable domain is KAGVTQTPRYLIKTRGQQVTLSCSPISGHRSVSWYQQTPGQGLQFLFEYFSETQRNKGNFPGRFSGRQFSNSRSEMNVSTLELGDSALYLCASSFGGGSYNEQFFGPGTRLTVL.

V is TRBV19 and J is TRBJ1-1; D is undetermined. The CDR3 runs to 14 residues. Germline-derived CDR1 and CDR2 are LNHDA and SQIVND (reference sequence). Trimming pared 1 base from V and 3 bases from J, leaving 9 bases between. CDR3 residues: CASSIGARDTEAFF. CDR3 in DNA: TGTGCCAGTAGTATAGGGGCAAGGGACACTGAAGCTTTCTTT.

This CDR3 is CAIADGSAMSAYNEQFF. The CDR3 DNA follows: TGTGCCATCGCTGACGGGAGCGCTATGAGTGCCTACAATGAGCAGTTCTTC. The chain is built from TRBV10-3 and TRBJ2-1; TRBD2 is a possible D gene (6 bases). This CDR3 comprises 17 residues. Germline values: CDR1 ENHRY, CDR2 SYGVKD. Trimming cost V 8 bases and J 2 bases, with 22 bases left between them.

This clonotype has only one observation. This CDR3 is missing its conserved last phenylalanine or tryptophan, likely due to a read error. CDR3 loop: CAWSGVKLADLGREQYL. Written as DNA, the CDR3 is TGTGCCTGGAGTGGGGTCAAACTAGCGGACTTAGGGAGGGAGCAGTACTTG. The chain joins TRBV30 to TRBJ2-7; 8 bases agree with TRBD2. Germline V gene sequence: CDR1 GTSNPN, CDR2 SVGIG (reference sequence). The trim removed 1 base at V and 7 bases at J, leaving 18 bases unmatched. The CDR3 length is 17 residues.

The sample holds a few counts of this clonotype. The chain joins TRBV4-3 to TRBJ2-6; no reliable D call. The CDR3 length is 19 residues. Deletions cut 0 bases from V and 0 bases from J, with 15 bases between. Germline V gene sequence: CDR1 LGHNA, CDR2 YSLEER. The CDR3 region is CASSQDLRRKISGANVLTF. As DNA, the CDR3 is TGCGCCAGCAGCCAAGATCTCCGTCGAAAGATCTCTGGGGCCAACGTCCTGACTTTC.

This clonotype was counted a single time. J is TRBJ2-2 and V is TRBV15; D is uncertain. This CDR3 region has 13 residues. Germline values: CDR1 LNHNV, CDR2 YYDKDF (reference sequence). The germline V and J ends were trimmed by 0 bases and 7 bases, with 6 bases remaining between them. In DNA form, the CDR3 reads TGTGCCACCAGCAGAGATAAGATCGGGGAGCTGTTTTTT. Amino acid sequence: CATSRDKIGELFF.

This clonotype has only a few counts. The chain is built from TRBV6-1 and TRBJ2-1; weak D call: TRBD2 (5 bases). The CDR3 contains 15 residues. Germline V CDR1 and CDR2: MNHNS, SASEGT. V lost 8 bases and J lost 0, with 14 bases in between. DNA of the CDR3: TGTGCCAGCTCTTCGAGGAGGAGCTCCTACAATGAGCAGTTCTTC. Translated, it gives CASSSRRSSYNEQFF.

V usage is TRBV20-1 and J usage is TRBJ2-7; unclear D gene. V was pared by 6 bases and J by 0 bases, with 12 bases between. CDR1 and CDR2 (germline): DFQATT, SNEGSKA (reference sequence). The CDR3 contains 13 residues. Here the CDR3 DNA reads TGCAGTGCGCCCCGACTGAGCTCCTACGAGCAGTACTTC. Amino acids: CSAPRLSSYEQYF.

The chain is built from TRBV30 and TRBJ2-6; no definite D call. V was clipped by 4 bases and J by 3 bases, with 4 bases between them. The CDR3 loop spans 12 amino acids. Germline V lookup: CDR1 GTSNPN, CDR2 SVGIG (reference sequence). CDR3 DNA sequence: TGTGCCTGGACACGTGGGGCCAACGTCCTGACTTTC. Its protein is CAWTRGANVLTF. Full variable domain (rest looked up from reference TRBV30 and TRBJ2-6): SQTIHQWPATLVQPVGSPLSLECTVEGTSNPNLYWYRQAAGRGLQLLFYSVGIGQISSEVPQNLSASRPQDRQFILSSKKLLLSDSGFYLCAWTRGANVLTFGAGSRLTVL.

V and J are TRBV7-9 and TRBJ1-4, with 9 nucleotides matching TRBD1. The germline V gene encodes CDR1 SEHNR and CDR2 FQNEAQ (reference sequence). Losses at the gene ends were 5 bases for V and 6 bases for J; bases not matched to a gene: 4. The CDR3 totals 14 residues. The CDR3 is CASSKDRGDEKLFF. Here the CDR3 DNA reads TGTGCCAGCAGCAAGGACAGGGGCGATGAAAAACTGTTTTTT.

This chain uses TRBV18 with TRBJ2-1, with TRBD2 matching 8 bases. CDR3 size: 15 residues. The germline gives CDR1 KGHSH, CDR2 LQKENI. V lost 3 bases to trimming and J lost 4 bases; unmatched junction nucleotides: 5. Written as DNA, the CDR3 is TGTGCCAGCTCACCGGTTAGCGGGACTTACAATGAGCAGTTCTTC. Translating gives CASSPVSGTYNEQFF.

The chain carries TRBV5-4 and TRBJ2-5; 10 bases line up with TRBD2. CDR3 size: 15 residues. Per the germline V gene, CDR1 is SGHNT and CDR2 is YYREEE (reference sequence). Losses at the gene ends were 4 bases for V and 5 bases for J; bases not matched to a gene: 8. The CDR3 DNA reads TGTGCCAGCAGCCCAAGCGGGAGGGGTCAGGAGACCCAGTACTTC. Its protein is CASSPSGRGQETQYF.

The chain recombines TRBV18 with TRBJ2-3; maybe TRBD1 (5 bases). V was clipped by 3 bases and J by 5 bases, with 9 bases between them. The CDR3 runs 13 residues. Germline loops: CDR1 KGHSH, CDR2 LQKENI. CDR3 amino acids: CASSPGHLDTQYF. The DNA of the CDR3 is TGTGCCAGCTCACCCGGACACCTAGATACGCAGTATTTT.